The clone carrying this T cell receptor beta chain was observed a single time. Seattle participants joined during active infection and were tracked over time. The data stem from a study of blood T cell repertoires in COVID-19. Looking at the study overall: T cells, B-cell-depleted T cells, or PBMCs provided the cDNA or gDNA that served as material.

Trimming took 0 bases from V and 4 from J; bases not matched to a gene: 3. CDR1 and CDR2 from the germline V gene are MNHEY and SVGAGI. The CDR3 has 15 amino acids. Study processing details: It was from reference gene primer amplification that nucleated cell counts were estimated. The assay was immunoSEQ multiplex PCR, and TCRdb's table has in-frame clones only and misses some. The V and J calls and clone size are taken from that table; D and trimming were inferred from the DNA. The repertoire holds 250,000 or so clones, with around 90% as singletons. Material: peripheral blood. This TCR derives from a young man with COVID-19, enrolled during active disease. This rearrangement joins TRBV6-5 to TRBJ1-3; 7 bases match TRBD1. CDR3 nucleotides: TGTGCCAGCAGTTACTCCAGGACAGGCGGAAACACCATATATTTT. It codes for CASSYSRTGGNTIYF.